The sequence of this TCR beta chain was determined in a study of blood T cell repertoires in COVID-19. About the study: Acute-phase and convalescent COVID-19 samples originated in the United States, Italy and Spain. PBMCs, B-cell-depleted T cells, or T cells provided the cDNA or gDNA that made up the material.

Between the trimmed V and J ends, which lost 5 bases and 2 bases, there was a span of 12 bases. CDR1 and CDR2 from the germline V gene are SGHVS and FNYEAQ. This CDR3 is built from 14 residues. The repertoire was sequenced with immunoSEQ multiplex PCR; TCRdb's copy has only in-frame clones and lacks some. The data hold approximately 45,000 clones, with about nine tenths observed a single time. The sequencing input was peripheral blood. This chain links TRBV7-6 with TRBJ1-1; no definite D call. The TCR originated in a human donor in a cohort sampled during active COVID-19. Here the CDR3 DNA reads TGTGCCAGCAGCCCAAGGACGGGAAACACTGAAGCTTTCTTT. Protein: CASSPRTGNTEAFF.